This T cell receptor (beta chain) was retrieved from a study of T cell responses to AZD1222 COVID-19 vaccine (TCRdb year 2021). Looking at the study overall: AZD1222 recipients given second doses at about 4 weeks or at about 12 weeks were pooled, since spike-specific TCR depth and breadth were not found to differ between the two schedules. TCR sequencing was performed for 230 to 250 trial participants, of whom some 200 were given two doses of AZD1222 and approximately 25 were given two doses of MenACWY control vaccine. Trial participants were enrolled by age into subgroups of 18-55, 56-69 and 70-plus years, and around 150, 28 and 57 TCR-sequenced participants, respectively, were included in these subgroups. Paper-wide results and their limitations: In the small 56-69-year group, the increase in depth fell short of significance, most likely because of low power. After two AZD1222 doses, spike-specific TCR breadth and depth were significantly higher than at day 0 and than in MenACWY recipients. Reportedly, close to half of the unique spike-specific TCRs recognized epitopes lying outside the regions that are mutated in the B.1.351 and B.1.1.7 variants. Because no samples from the day 14 peak response were available, repertoires could be characterized only after the peak T cell response. The vaccine-associated CD4 TCRs covered the entire spike protein, and the dominant responses fell in regions 160-218 and 743-854. Participants were mostly white British, with more females than males. The authors suggested clonal diversity may have been underestimated. Conclusions about previously exposed vaccinees were limited because only six AZD1222 recipients were SARS-CoV-2 seropositive at baseline.

The CDR3 regions of human TCRbeta chains were subjected to immunosequencing. The authors processed their data as follows. TCRs in the repertoires were compared against a reference library of SARS-CoV-2-specific TCRs that had been generated with the MIRA antigen-specificity platform. Breadth was defined as the fraction of unique TCRs that were SARS-CoV-2-associated. Depth was defined as the fraction of total T cells that were SARS-CoV-2-associated. Each spike-specific TCR was assigned to its reactive spike region and to a CD4 or CD8 class using the MIRA data. Log10-transformed breadth and depth values were compared by one-way ANOVA with Sidak's multiple comparisons tests. TCRdb re-hosts the immuneACCESS table, in-frame sequences only. Its copies lack some clones; in the studies checked, an unresolved V gene accounts for under half of them, and the cause for the rest is not known. D and trimming come from the DNA, and the V and J calls and clone size come from that table. This sample comprises some 120,000 clones, roughly 87% of them detected only once. The top ten clonotypes cover around 7.5% of the sample.

The sample's time point label, decoded: baseline before first vaccination. The vaccinee samples were drawn from two UK trials, COV001 and COV002, one of which was a single-blind randomized controlled phase 2/3 trial testing AZD1222 (ChAdOx1 nCoV-19) in healthy adults. For TCRbeta chain sequencing, PBMC samples were collected from trial participants at day 0 and at day 28 after the second dose. Trimming accounts for 3 bases at V and 4 bases at J, while the number of junction bases matched to no gene is 5. Its CDR3 holds 15 amino acids, cysteine through phenylalanine. Only CDR3 DNA is held: 45 bases, read in frame from base 1. CDR1 MNHEY and CDR2 SMNVEV were looked up in the germline V gene (reference sequence). Of note for this clone: Its antigen remains undetermined. It has no much larger one-base neighbor in the sample; base qualities were not kept.

The chain is made from TRBV27 and TRBJ1-2, and 10 bases in between align with TRBD1. This receptor was obtained from an adult in good health. Material: peripheral blood, obtained on day 0 of AZD1222 vaccination. The CDR3 amino acid sequence is: CASSFGTGDGYGYTF. The nucleotide sequence is given as TGTGCCAGCAGTTTTGGGACAGGGGACGGCTATGGCTACACCTTC.